A single sample gave rise to the 14 T cell receptor beta chains below, sequenced in a study of shared clonotypes between healthy human individuals (dated by TCRdb to the early 2020s). Library generation was performed with the immunoSEQ multiplex PCR assay. TCRdb took this table from immuneACCESS and kept in-frame rearrangements with V and J called. Such tables lack part of the clones; where checked against another copy, unresolved V genes explain under half of the gap, and the rest is unexplained. This sample comprises about 1.1 million clones, roughly 80% of them detected only once. Roughly 0.83% of the sample belongs to the ten largest clones. Sequencing was carried out using memory CD4+ T cells from PBMCs. This sample's cell subset or site label indicates: CD45RA-negative fraction. The receptors were sampled from a man between 18 and 35 years old in good health. Some clones in this sample may be carry-over from other donors' samples.

The chain has TRBV2 and TRBJ2-3; D gene ambiguous. V lost 1 base and J lost 1, with 12 bases in between. This CDR3 spans 16 amino acids. CDR1 is SNHLY, CDR2 FYNNEI, per germline. DNA of the CDR3: TGTGCCAGCAGTGAAGGGTGGCGGTCCGGCACAGATACGCAGTATTTT. Protein: CASSEGWRSGTDTQYF.

The chain uses TRBV7-9 and TRBJ2-5, with D possibly TRBD1 on 5 matching bases. TRBJ2-7 matches the DNA end more closely, so the J call is doubtful. CDR1 and CDR2 (germline): SEHNR, FQNEAQ (reference sequence). The CDR3 is made up of 15 amino acids. CDR3 coding DNA: TGTGCCAGCAGCAGAGGACACCCGAGCTCCTACGAGCAGTACTTC. Translated, it gives CASSRGHPSSYEQYF.

This clone was observed a handful of times. The chain has TRBV10-2 and TRBJ1-1; tentatively, D is TRBD1 (6 bases). The CDR3 is 14 residues long. Trimming took 7 bases from V and 1 from J, leaving 13 bases between them. Germline values: CDR1 WSHSY, CDR2 SAAADI. The CDR3, as DNA: TGCGCCAGCAATCAGAGGACAGCGAACACTGAAGCTTTCTTT. Translating gives CASNQRTANTEAFF.

This chain uses TRBV2 with TRBJ2-5, with D uncertain. V lost 8 bases, J lost 2 bases, and 12 bases lay in between. The length of the CDR3 is 13 residues. CDR1 SNHLY and CDR2 FYNNEI come from the germline V gene. The CDR3 sequence is CASRSDLQETQYF. Here the CDR3 DNA reads TGTGCCAGCCGAAGTGACCTTCAAGAGACCCAGTACTTC.

Worth noting for this clone: Other nucleotide sequences in the sample specify the same CDR3. The chain combines TRBV2 with TRBJ2-5, with 12 bases aligning to TRBD2. The junction had 0 bases not matched to a gene; V was cut back by 4 bases and J by 3 bases. The CDR3 spans 14 residues. The germline gives CDR1 SNHLY, CDR2 FYNNEI. CDR3 in amino acids: CASSGTSGKETQYF. The CDR3 DNA reads TGTGCCAGCAGTGGGACTAGCGGGAAAGAGACCCAGTACTTC.

This chain links TRBV7-3 with TRBJ2-1; weak D call: TRBD2 (6 bases). CDR3 length: 16 residues. Germline CDR1 is SGHTA and CDR2 is FQGTGA. The V end lost 4 bases, the J end lost 2 bases, and 15 bases lay between the germline ends. The chain's CDR3 is CASSSLPGVTYNEQFF. CDR3 coding DNA: TGTGCCAGCAGCTCCCTTCCGGGAGTAACCTACAATGAGCAGTTCTTC.

This rearrangement joins TRBV28 to TRBJ1-3; D gene uncertain. CDR1 is MDHEN and CDR2 is SYDVKM in the germline V gene. V lost 10 bases, J lost 0 bases, and 13 bases lay in between. The CDR3 runs 14 residues. CDR3 loop: CATTGRASGNTIYF. The DNA for the CDR3 is TGTGCCACAACGGGGAGGGCCTCTGGAAACACCATATATTTT.

This chain joins TRBV18 and TRBJ1-4; tentative D call: TRBD1 (5 bases). Germline V lookup: CDR1 KGHSH, CDR2 LQKENI. Trimming left V 3 bases short and J 5 bases short, with 16 bases between. The CDR3 is made up of 16 amino acids. The CDR3 DNA reads TGTGCCAGCTCACCTTCGCAGTCGGGGCTAAATGAAAAACTGTTTTTT. Amino acid sequence: CASSPSQSGLNEKLFF.

This clone was recorded a few times. The chain has TRBV18 and TRBJ2-6, with D perhaps TRBD2 (5 bases). Deletions cut 6 bases from V and 4 bases from J, with 10 bases between. Germline CDR1 is KGHSH and CDR2 is LQKENI. The CDR3 totals 14 residues. CDR3 coding DNA: TGTGCCAGCTCGACTATTGCAGGGGCCAACGTCCTGACTTTC. Its protein product is CASSTIAGANVLTF.

V gene TRBV5-6 combines with J gene TRBJ1-3, with unresolved D. Germline CDR1 reads SGHDT; CDR2 reads YYEEEE. V lost 0 bases, J lost 4 bases, and 11 bases lay in between. This CDR3 spans 15 amino acids. CDR3 sequence reads: CASSLDNRRGNTIYF. The CDR3 coding sequence is TGTGCCAGCAGCTTGGACAACCGCCGGGGAAACACCATATATTTT.

V and J are TRBV6-5 and TRBJ1-1; the match to TRBD1 covers 8 bases. The CDR3 spans 15 residues. V was pared by 1 base and J by 6 bases, with 7 bases of the junction left unmatched. The germline gives CDR1 MNHEY, CDR2 SVGAGI. CDR3 sequence reads: CASSYFGTGGAEAFF. For the CDR3, the DNA is TGTGCCAGCAGTTACTTTGGGACAGGAGGAGCTGAAGCTTTCTTT.

Of note for this clone: It may be a read error: a sequence one base away is much more abundant. The sample carries other DNA sequences with the same CDR3. The chain couples TRBV2 to TRBJ2-3; D is undetermined. The germline V and J ends were trimmed by 1 base and 4 bases, with 3 bases remaining between them. The CDR3 is 12 amino acids. Germline CDR1 is SNHLY and CDR2 is FYNNEI. CDR3 in DNA: TGTGCCAGCAGTGAAGTAGCAGATACGCAGTATTTT. Its protein is CASSEVADTQYF.

CDR3 sequence (DNA): TGTGCCAGCAGCGTAGGGCGTCTAGAGGTCAACGAGCAGTACTTC. Translating gives CASSVGRLEVNEQYF. The genes are TRBV9 and TRBJ2-7; D is ambiguous. The length of the CDR3 is 15 residues. The germline V and J ends were trimmed by 0 bases and 5 bases, with 15 bases remaining between them. CDR1 and CDR2 from the germline V gene are SGDLS and YYNGEE.

The genes are TRBV6-1 and TRBJ1-2; the match to TRBD1 covers 7 bases. Germline CDR1 MNHNS, CDR2 SASEGT. The CDR3 sequence is 13 residues long. Trimming at V came to 5 bases and at J to 7 bases, leaving 7 bases not matched to a gene. In DNA, the CDR3 is TGTGCCAGCAGTCCCACAGGGGTTCCTGGCTACACCTTC. Its translation: CASSPTGVPGYTF.